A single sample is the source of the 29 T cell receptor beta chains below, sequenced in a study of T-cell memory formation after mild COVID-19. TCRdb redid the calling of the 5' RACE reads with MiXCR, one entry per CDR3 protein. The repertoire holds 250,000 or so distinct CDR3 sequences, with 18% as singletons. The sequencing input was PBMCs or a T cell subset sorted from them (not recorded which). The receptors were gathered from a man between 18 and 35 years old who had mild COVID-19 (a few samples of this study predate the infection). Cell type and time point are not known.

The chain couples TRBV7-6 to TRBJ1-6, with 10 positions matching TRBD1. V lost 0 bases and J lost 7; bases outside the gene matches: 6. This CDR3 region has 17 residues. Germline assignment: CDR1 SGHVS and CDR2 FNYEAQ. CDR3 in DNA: TGTGCCAGCAGCTTAGCTCACCCGGGACAGGGGAATTCACCCCTCCACTTT. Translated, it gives CASSLAHPGQGNSPLHF.

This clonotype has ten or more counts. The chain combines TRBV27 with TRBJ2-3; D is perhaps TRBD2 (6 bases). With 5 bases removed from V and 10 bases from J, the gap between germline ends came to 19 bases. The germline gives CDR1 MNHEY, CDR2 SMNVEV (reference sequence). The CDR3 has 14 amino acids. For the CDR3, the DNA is TGTGCCAGCAGTGAGGGACTGGCCTCCGGATCGCAGTATTTT. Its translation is CASSEGLASGSQYF.

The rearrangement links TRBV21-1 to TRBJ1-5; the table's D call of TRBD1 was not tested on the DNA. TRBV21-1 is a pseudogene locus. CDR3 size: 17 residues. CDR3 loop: CASSKEQGPPSNQPQHF. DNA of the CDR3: TGTGCCAGCAGCAAAGAGCAAGGCCCCCCCTCAAATCAGCCCCAGCATTTT.

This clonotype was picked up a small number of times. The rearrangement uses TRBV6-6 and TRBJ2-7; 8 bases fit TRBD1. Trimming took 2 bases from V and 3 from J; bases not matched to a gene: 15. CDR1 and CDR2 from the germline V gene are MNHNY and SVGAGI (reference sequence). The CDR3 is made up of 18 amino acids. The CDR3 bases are TGTGCCAGCAGTTACCGGTCGTACGGACAGGGAGGCAGCTACGAGCAGTACTTC. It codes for CASSYRSYGQGGSYEQYF.

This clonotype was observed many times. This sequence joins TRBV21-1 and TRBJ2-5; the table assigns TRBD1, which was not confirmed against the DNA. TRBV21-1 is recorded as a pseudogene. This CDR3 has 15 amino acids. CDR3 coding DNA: TGTGCCAGCAGCAAAGAGGACAGAGATAGAGAGACCCAGTACTTC. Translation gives CASSKEDRDRETQYF.

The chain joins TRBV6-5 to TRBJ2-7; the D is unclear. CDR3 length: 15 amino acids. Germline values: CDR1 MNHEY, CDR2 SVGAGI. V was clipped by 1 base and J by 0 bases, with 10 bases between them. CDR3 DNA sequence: TGTGCCAGCAGTTACTGGGGTTCGGCCTCCTACGAGCAGTACTTC. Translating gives CASSYWGSASYEQYF.

The CDR3 loop is CASSEGRYLYEQYV. CDR3 bases: TGTGCCAGCAGTGAAGGCCGGTACCTCTACGAGCAGTACGTC. The rearrangement joins TRBV2 to TRBJ2-7; the D is unclear. Trimming removed 1 base from V and 3 bases from J, with 10 bases in between. CDR3 length: 14 residues. Germline assignment: CDR1 SNHLY and CDR2 FYNNEI.

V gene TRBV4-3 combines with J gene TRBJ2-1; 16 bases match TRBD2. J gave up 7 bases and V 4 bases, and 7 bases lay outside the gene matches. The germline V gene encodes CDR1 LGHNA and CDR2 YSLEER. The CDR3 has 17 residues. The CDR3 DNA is TGCGCCAGCAGCCCCCGGGGACTAGCGGGGGGGGGGAATGAGCAGTTCTTC. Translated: CASSPRGLAGGGNEQFF.

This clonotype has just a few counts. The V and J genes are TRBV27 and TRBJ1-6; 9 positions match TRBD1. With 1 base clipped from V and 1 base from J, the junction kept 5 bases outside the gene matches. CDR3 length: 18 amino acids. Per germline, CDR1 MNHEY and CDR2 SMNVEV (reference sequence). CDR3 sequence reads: CASSLFGQGTSYNSPLHF. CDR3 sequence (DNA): TGTGCCAGCAGTTTATTCGGACAGGGGACATCCTATAATTCACCCCTCCACTTT.

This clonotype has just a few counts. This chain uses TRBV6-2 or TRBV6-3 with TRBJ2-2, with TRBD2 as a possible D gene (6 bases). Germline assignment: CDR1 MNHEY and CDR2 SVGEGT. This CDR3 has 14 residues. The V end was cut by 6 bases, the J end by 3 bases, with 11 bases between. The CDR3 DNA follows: TGTGCCAGCAGAATGGGACTCCACACCGGGGAGCTGTTTTTT. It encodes CASRMGLHTGELFF.

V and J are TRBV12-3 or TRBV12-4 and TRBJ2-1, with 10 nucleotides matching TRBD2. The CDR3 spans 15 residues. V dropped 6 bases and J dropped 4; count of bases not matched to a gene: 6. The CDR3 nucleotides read TGTGCCAGCAGACCACAGCGGGGGGGATACAATGAGCAGTTCTTC. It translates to CASRPQRGGYNEQFF.

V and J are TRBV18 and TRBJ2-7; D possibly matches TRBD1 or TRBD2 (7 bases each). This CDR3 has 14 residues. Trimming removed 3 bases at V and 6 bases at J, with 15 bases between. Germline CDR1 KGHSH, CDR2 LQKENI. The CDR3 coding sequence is TGTGCCAGCTCACCGGCAAGCGGGACAGCCGAGCAGTACTTC. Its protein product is CASSPASGTAEQYF.

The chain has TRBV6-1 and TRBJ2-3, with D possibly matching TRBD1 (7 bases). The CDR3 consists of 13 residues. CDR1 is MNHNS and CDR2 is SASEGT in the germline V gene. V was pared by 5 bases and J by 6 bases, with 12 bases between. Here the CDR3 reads CASSRRGHDTQYF. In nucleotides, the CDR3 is TGTGCCAGCAGTCGGAGGGGGCATGATACGCAGTATTTT.

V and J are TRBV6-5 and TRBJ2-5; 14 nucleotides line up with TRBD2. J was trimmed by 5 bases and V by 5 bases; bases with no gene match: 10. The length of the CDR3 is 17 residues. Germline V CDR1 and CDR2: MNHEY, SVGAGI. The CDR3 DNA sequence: TGTGCCAGCAGTACCGACGGACTAGCGGGGGGCGGGGAGACCCAGTACTTC. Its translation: CASSTDGLAGGGETQYF.

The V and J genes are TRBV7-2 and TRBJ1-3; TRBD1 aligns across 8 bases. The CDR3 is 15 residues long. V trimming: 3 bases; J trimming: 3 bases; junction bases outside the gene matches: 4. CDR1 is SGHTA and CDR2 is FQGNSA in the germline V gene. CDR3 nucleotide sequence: TGTGCCAGCAGCTTGGCAGGGGGCGGTGGAAACACCATATATTTT. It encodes CASSLAGGGGNTIYF.

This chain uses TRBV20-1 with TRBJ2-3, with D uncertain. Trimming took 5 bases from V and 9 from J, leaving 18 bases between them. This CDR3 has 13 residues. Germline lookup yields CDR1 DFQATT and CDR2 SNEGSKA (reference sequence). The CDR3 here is CSASLYLGDTQYF. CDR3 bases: TGCAGTGCTTCTTTATATTTGGGCGACACGCAGTATTTT.

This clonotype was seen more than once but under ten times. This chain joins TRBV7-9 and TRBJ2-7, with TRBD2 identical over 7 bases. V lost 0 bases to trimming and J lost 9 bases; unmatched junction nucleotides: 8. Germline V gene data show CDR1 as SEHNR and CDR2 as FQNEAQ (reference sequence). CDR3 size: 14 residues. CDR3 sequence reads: CASSLAAGDFGQYV. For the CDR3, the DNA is TGTGCCAGCAGCTTAGCGGCGGGGGATTTCGGGCAGTACGTC.

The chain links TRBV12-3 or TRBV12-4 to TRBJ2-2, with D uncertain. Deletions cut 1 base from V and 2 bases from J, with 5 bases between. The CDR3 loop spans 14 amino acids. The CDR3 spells CASSLDSNTGELFF. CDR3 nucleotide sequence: TGTGCCAGCAGTTTAGACAGCAACACCGGGGAGCTGTTTTTT.

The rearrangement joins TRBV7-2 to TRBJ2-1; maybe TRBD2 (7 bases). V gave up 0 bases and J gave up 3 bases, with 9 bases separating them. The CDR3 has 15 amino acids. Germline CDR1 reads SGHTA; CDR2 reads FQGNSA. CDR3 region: CASSLAGGRYNEQFF. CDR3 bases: TGTGCCAGCAGCTTAGCGGGGGGGCGCTACAATGAGCAGTTCTTC.

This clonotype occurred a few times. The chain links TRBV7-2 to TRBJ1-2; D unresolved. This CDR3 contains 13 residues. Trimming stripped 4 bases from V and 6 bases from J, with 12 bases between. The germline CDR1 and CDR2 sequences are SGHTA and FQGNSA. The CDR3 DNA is TGTGCCAGCAGCTACCTCCCCGCGGATGGCTACACCTTC. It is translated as CASSYLPADGYTF.

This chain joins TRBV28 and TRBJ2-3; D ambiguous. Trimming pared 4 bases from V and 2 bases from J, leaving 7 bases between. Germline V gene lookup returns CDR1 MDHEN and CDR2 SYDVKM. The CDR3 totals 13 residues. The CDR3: CASSSHATDTQYF. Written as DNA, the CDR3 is TGTGCCAGCAGTTCCCACGCCACAGATACGCAGTATTTT.

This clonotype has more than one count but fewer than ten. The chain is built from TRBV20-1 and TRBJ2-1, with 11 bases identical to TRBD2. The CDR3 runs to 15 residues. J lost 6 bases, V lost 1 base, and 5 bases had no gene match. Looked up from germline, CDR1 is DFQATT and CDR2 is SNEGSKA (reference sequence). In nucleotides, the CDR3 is TGCAGTGCTAGAGGACCTAGCGGGGGGTCCAATGAGCAGTTCTTC. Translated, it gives CSARGPSGGSNEQFF.

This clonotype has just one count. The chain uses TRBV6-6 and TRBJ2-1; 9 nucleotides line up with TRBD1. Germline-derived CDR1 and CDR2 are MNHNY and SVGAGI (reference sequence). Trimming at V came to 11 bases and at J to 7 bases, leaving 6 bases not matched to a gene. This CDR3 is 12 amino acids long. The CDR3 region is CALGQGMNEQFF. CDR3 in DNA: TGTGCCCTGGGACAGGGTATGAATGAGCAGTTCTTC.

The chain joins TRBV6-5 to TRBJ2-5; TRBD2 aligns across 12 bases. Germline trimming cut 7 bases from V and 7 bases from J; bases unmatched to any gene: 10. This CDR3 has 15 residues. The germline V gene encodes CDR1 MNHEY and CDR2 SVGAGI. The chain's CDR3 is CASTGLAGLKGTQYF. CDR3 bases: TGTGCCAGCACCGGACTAGCGGGGCTCAAGGGGACCCAGTACTTC.

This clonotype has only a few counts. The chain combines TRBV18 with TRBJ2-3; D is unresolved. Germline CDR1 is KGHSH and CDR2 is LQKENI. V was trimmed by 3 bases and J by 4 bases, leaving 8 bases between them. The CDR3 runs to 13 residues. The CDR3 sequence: CASSPAGSDTQYF. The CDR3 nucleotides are TGTGCCAGCTCACCGGCTGGGTCAGATACGCAGTATTTT.

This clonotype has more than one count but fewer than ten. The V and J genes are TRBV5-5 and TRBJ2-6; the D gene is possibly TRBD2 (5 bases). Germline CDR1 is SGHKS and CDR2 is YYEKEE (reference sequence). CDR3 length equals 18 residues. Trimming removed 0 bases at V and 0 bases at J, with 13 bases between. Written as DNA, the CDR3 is TGTGCCAGCAGCTTGGTCCGGGGTCATAGCTCTGGGGCCAACGTCCTGACTTTC. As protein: CASSLVRGHSSGANVLTF.

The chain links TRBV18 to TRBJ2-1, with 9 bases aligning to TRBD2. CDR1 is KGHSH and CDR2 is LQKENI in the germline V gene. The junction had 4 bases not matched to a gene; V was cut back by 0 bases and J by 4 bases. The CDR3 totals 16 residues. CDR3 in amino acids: CASSPPASGEYNEQFF. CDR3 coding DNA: TGTGCCAGCTCACCACCGGCTAGCGGGGAATACAATGAGCAGTTCTTC.

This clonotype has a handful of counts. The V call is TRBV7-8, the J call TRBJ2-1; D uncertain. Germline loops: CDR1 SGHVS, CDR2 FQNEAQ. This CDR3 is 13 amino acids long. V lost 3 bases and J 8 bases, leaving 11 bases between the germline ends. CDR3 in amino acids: CASSFLRQYEQFF. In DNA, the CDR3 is TGTGCCAGCAGCTTCCTTAGGCAATATGAGCAGTTCTTC. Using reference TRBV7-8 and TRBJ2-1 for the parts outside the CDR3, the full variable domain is GAGVSQSPRYKVAKRGQDVALRCDPISGHVSLFWYQQALGQGPEFLTYFQNEAQLDKSGLPSDRFFAERPEGSVSTLKIQRTQQEDSAVYLCASSFLRQYEQFFGPGTRLTVL.

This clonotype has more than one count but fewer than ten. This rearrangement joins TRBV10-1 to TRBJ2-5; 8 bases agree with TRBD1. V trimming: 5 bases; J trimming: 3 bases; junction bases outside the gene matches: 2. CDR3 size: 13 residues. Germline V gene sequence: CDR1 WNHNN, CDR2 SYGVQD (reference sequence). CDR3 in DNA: TGCGCCAGCAGTAAGGGACAGGAAGAGACCCAGTACTTC. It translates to CASSKGQEETQYF.